The rows below give T cell receptor beta chains drawn from one sample of a study of molecular identifiers for immune sequencing clone quantification. TCRdb passed the PCR reads through MiXCR, listing each CDR3 protein once. Found here are 300,000 to 400,000 distinct CDR3 sequences, about a fifth of them singletons; the top ten hold under 0.95%. Sample: naive CD8+ T cells from blood, with Jurkat cell RNA spiked in. The receptors originated from a human donor in good health. Some libraries in this study had Jurkat cell RNA spiked in. Both conserved end residues are part of each CDR3. The order of the fields is J gene, V gene, clone size, D gene, CDR3 protein, CDR3 DNA. D genes are given only for firm matches. Rows give clone size only sometimes, using once, few, many, or a class for an expanded clone.

TRBJ1-2,TRBV30,many,.,CAWFASPGYTF,TGTGCCTGGTTCGCGAGTCCTGGCTACACCTTC
TRBJ1-5,TRBV6-2/TRBV6-3,many,.,CASRPTMGLNQPQHF,TGTGCCAGCAGACCGACAATGGGGCTCAATCAGCCCCAGCATTTT
TRBJ2-7,TRBV2,few,.,CASREVAPSSYEQYF,TGTGCCAGCAGGGAAGTTGCCCCGAGCTCCTACGAGCAGTACTTC
TRBJ1-1,TRBV7-9,many,.,CASSARLQDEAFF,TGTGCCAGCAGCGCCCGTTTACAGGATGAAGCTTTCTTT
TRBJ1-1,TRBV12-2,few,.,CASRRRGNTEAFF,TGTGCAAGTCGCCGTCGGGGGAACACTGAAGCTTTCTTT
TRBJ2-2,TRBV7-9,.,.,CASSLADKTGGLFF,TGTGCCAGCAGCTTAGCGGACAAGACCGGGGGGCTGTTTTTT
TRBJ1-5,TRBV7-3,.,.,CASSLVNGQLQPPHF,TGTGCCAGCAGCTTAGTAAACGGACAGCTTCAGCCCCCGCATTTT
TRBJ1-1,TRBV3-1,many,.,CASSHPSAEAFF,TGTGCCAGCAGCCATCCCAGCGCTGAAGCTTTCTTT
TRBJ2-5,TRBV9,.,TRBD2,CASSFPGLSWETQYF,TGTGCCAGCAGTTTCCCGGGACTAAGTTGGGAGACCCAGTACTTC
TRBJ2-1,TRBV29-1,.,TRBD2,CSVEVSTSGANEQFF,TGCAGCGTTGAAGTTTCGACTAGCGGGGCCAATGAGCAGTTCTTC
TRBJ2-3,TRBV7-9,many,.,CATVGDTARSTDTQYF,TGTGCCACTGTTGGGGACACAGCACGGAGCACAGATACGCAGTATTTT
TRBJ2-5,TRBV27,many,TRBD2,CASSLLAGGETQYF,TGTGCCAGCAGTTTATTAGCGGGGGGTGAGACCCAGTACTTC
TRBJ2-5,TRBV7-9,.,TRBD1,CASRTPGQETSTQYF,TGTGCCAGCAGAACACCGGGACAGGAGACCTCGACCCAGTACTTC
TRBJ1-2,TRBV7-9,many,.,CASSTRGGENDGYTF,TGTGCCAGCAGCACCCGTGGAGGGGAGAACGATGGCTACACCTTC
TRBJ2-3,TRBV7-9,many,.,CASSYRREVARDTQYF,TGTGCCAGCAGCTATCGCAGGGAGGTCGCAAGAGATACGCAGTATTTT
TRBJ1-2,TRBV2,many,.,CASTDRRRTNYGYTF,TGTGCCAGCACCGACCGGCGCCGAACTAACTATGGCTACACCTTC
TRBJ1-4,TRBV6-2/TRBV6-3,few,.,CASSSLPTNEKLFF,TGTGCCAGCAGTTCACTTCCAACTAATGAAAAACTGTTTTTT
TRBJ2-7,TRBV14,many,.,CASSPYTGDTYEQYF,TGTGCCAGCAGCCCTTACACGGGGGATACCTACGAGCAGTACTTC
TRBJ1-1,TRBV14,many,.,CASSQGARWDFRNTEAFF,TGTGCCAGCAGCCAAGGAGCGAGATGGGACTTTCGGAACACTGAAGCTTTCTTT
TRBJ1-1,TRBV9,.,.,CASSVEGPGTEAFF,TGTGCCAGCAGCGTAGAGGGGCCCGGCACTGAAGCTTTCTTT
TRBJ2-1,TRBV4-2,.,TRBD2,CASSQETGLGMHEQFF,TGTGCCAGCAGCCAAGAGACGGGACTAGGTATGCATGAGCAGTTCTTC
TRBJ2-3,TRBV19,many,.,CASCSSSTDTQYF,TGTGCCAGTTGCAGCTCGAGCACAGATACGCAGTATTTT
TRBJ2-1,TRBV30,few,TRBD1,CAWTVGTVSYNEQFF,TGTGCCTGGACAGTCGGGACAGTCTCCTACAATGAGCAGTTCTTC
TRBJ1-2,TRBV29-1,.,.,CSVDRPPDDYGYTF,TGCAGCGTTGATAGGCCCCCCGATGATTATGGCTATACCTTC
TRBJ1-3,TRBV7-9,many,.,CASSFLSTSSGNTIYF,TGTGCCAGCAGCTTTTTGTCGACGAGCTCTGGAAACACCATATATTTT
TRBJ1-1,TRBV5-6,.,.,CASSLGVGTEAFF,TGTGCCAGCAGCTTGGGGGTCGGCACTGAAGCTTTCTTT
TRBJ2-6,TRBV18,once,.,CASSPYRSGGGANVLTF,TGTGCCAGCTCACCCTACCGATCCGGGGGTGGGGCCAACGTCCTGACTTTC
TRBJ2-5,TRBV18,.,TRBD2,CASSPLGTSGNPPQETQYF,TGTGCCAGCTCACCACTCGGGACTAGCGGGAATCCGCCTCAAGAGACCCAGTACTTC
TRBJ2-3,TRBV19,many,.,CASSLMWGDTQYF,TGTGCCAGTAGTCTCATGTGGGGAGATACGCAGTATTTT
TRBJ1-6,TRBV9,many,TRBD1,CASSAGQGVSPLHF,TGTGCCAGCAGCGCGGGACAGGGGGTTTCACCCCTCCACTTT
TRBJ2-2,TRBV29-1,many,TRBD2,CSVEREDAGELFF,TGCAGCGTTGAACGGGAGGACGCCGGGGAGCTGTTTTTT
TRBJ2-5,TRBV6-2/TRBV6-3,few,.,CASSYPVLKKETQYF,TGTGCCAGCAGTTATCCCGTTTTAAAAAAAGAGACCCAGTACTTC
TRBJ1-3,TRBV29-1,.,.,CSVEGTLGFSGNTIYF,TGCAGCGTTGAAGGGACGTTAGGATTCTCTGGAAACACCATATATTTT
TRBJ2-3,TRBV4-3,few,TRBD1,CASSQGQGEDTDTQYF,TGCGCCAGCAGCCAAGGACAGGGGGAGGACACAGATACGCAGTATTTT
TRBJ2-3,TRBV11-2,.,.,CASRSLTSTDTQYF,TGTGCCAGCAGGTCCCTAACTAGCACAGATACGCAGTATTTT
TRBJ1-1,TRBV5-8,.,.,CASSFIKSRTENTEAFF,TGTGCCAGCAGCTTTATCAAATCACGGACAGAGAACACTGAAGCTTTCTTT
TRBJ1-5,TRBV25-1,few,.,CASSESGDGNQPQHF,TGTGCCAGCAGTGAATCAGGGGATGGCAATCAGCCCCAGCATTTT
TRBJ1-1,TRBV7-9,.,TRBD1,CAISKGQSAFF,TGTGCCATCTCGAAGGGACAGTCAGCTTTCTTT
TRBJ2-2,TRBV27,.,.,CASSLSGGWTGELFF,TGTGCCAGCAGTTTATCCGGGGGCTGGACCGGGGAGCTGTTTTTT
TRBJ1-5,TRBV4-1,many,.,CASSQGGGGNQPQHF,TGCGCCAGCAGCCAAGGGGGGGGGGGCAATCAGCCCCAGCATTTT
TRBJ2-3,TRBV6-2/TRBV6-3,.,TRBD2,CASSHPEGLAKNTQYF,TGTGCCAGCAGCCATCCCGAGGGACTAGCGAAGAATACGCAGTATTTT
TRBJ2-2,TRBV27,.,TRBD2,CASSWGGSGELFF,TGTGCCAGCAGTTGGGGGGGGTCCGGGGAGCTGTTTTTT
TRBJ1-5,TRBV7-9,many,.,CASSLNVGSNQPQHF,TGTGCCAGCAGCTTAAACGTTGGGAGCAATCAGCCCCAGCATTTT
TRBJ1-1,TRBV29-1,many,.,CSDDIQGLNTEAFF,TGCAGCGATGACATACAGGGACTGAACACTGAAGCTTTCTTT
TRBJ2-7,TRBV6-2/TRBV6-3,many,TRBD2,CGTSGGHEQYF,TGCGGGACTAGCGGGGGCCACGAGCAGTACTTC
TRBJ2-3,TRBV5-1,many,.,CASSLVVTDTQYF,TGCGCCAGCAGCTTGGTAGTCACAGATACGCAGTATTTT
TRBJ2-7,TRBV28,many,.,CASSPNGHFYDEQYF,TGTGCCAGCAGCCCTAATGGACATTTTTACGACGAGCAGTACTTC
TRBJ2-2,TRBV7-6,once,TRBD1,CASSLALGRGLHTGELFF,TGTGCCAGCAGCTTAGCTTTGGGCAGGGGGCTGCACACCGGGGAGCTGTTTTTT
TRBJ2-3,TRBV25-1,.,.,CASSEYGTSTDTQYF,TGTGCCAGCAGTGAATACGGGACTAGCACAGATACGCAGTATTTT
TRBJ1-5,TRBV6-2/TRBV6-3,many,.,CASSYSDNQPQHF,TGTGCCAGCAGTTACTCGGACAATCAGCCCCAGCATTTT
TRBJ2-7,TRBV7-6,many,.,CASSLQGNSYEQYF,TGTGCCAGCAGCTTACAGGGAAACTCCTACGAGCAGTACTTC
TRBJ2-7,TRBV7-9,few,.,CASSLASENEQYF,TGTGCCAGCAGCTTAGCGTCGGAAAACGAGCAGTACTTC
TRBJ1-2,TRBV30,many,.,CAWIPGPLTTSTF,TGTGCCTGGATCCCGGGCCCCTTGACGACAAGCACCTTC
TRBJ2-7,TRBV29-1,many,.,CSVGGGASGEQYF,TGCAGCGTTGGTGGGGGCGCGAGTGGCGAGCAGTACTTC
TRBJ2-5,TRBV30,many,TRBD2,CAWDTGGGQETQYF,TGTGCCTGGGACACTGGGGGGGGACAAGAGACCCAGTACTTC
TRBJ2-7,TRBV11-2,many,.,CASSLGRTASYEQYF,TGTGCCAGCAGCTTGGGGCGTACAGCGTCCTACGAGCAGTACTTC
TRBJ1-1,TRBV6-5,many,.,CASSPTGFGLNTEAFF,TGTGCCAGCAGCCCTACAGGGTTTGGCCTGAACACTGAAGCTTTCTTT
TRBJ1-4,TRBV20-1,few,.,CSARDQSVEVQDWENAVEKLFF,TGCAGTGCTAGAGATCAGAGCGTTGAGGTTCAGGATTGGGAGAATGCGGTAGAAAAACTGTTTTTT
TRBJ2-7,TRBV9,many,.,CASSVDGGLAYEQYF,TGTGCCAGCAGCGTAGATGGAGGGTTGGCCTACGAGCAGTACTTC